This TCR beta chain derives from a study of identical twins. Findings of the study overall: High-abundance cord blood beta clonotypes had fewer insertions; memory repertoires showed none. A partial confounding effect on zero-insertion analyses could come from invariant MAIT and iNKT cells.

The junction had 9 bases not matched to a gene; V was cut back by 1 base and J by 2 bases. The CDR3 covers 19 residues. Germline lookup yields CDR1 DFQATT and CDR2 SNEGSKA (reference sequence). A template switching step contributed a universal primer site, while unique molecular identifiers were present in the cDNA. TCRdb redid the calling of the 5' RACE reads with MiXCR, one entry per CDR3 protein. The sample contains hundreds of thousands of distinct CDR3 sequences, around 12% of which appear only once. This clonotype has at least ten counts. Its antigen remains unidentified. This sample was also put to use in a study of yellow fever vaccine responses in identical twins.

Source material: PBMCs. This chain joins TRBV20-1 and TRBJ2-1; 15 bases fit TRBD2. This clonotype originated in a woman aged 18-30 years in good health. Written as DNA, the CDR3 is TGCAGTGCTAGAGGCAAGGGACTAGCGGGAGGACCCCCCTACAATGAGCAGTTCTTC. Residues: CSARGKGLAGGPPYNEQFF.